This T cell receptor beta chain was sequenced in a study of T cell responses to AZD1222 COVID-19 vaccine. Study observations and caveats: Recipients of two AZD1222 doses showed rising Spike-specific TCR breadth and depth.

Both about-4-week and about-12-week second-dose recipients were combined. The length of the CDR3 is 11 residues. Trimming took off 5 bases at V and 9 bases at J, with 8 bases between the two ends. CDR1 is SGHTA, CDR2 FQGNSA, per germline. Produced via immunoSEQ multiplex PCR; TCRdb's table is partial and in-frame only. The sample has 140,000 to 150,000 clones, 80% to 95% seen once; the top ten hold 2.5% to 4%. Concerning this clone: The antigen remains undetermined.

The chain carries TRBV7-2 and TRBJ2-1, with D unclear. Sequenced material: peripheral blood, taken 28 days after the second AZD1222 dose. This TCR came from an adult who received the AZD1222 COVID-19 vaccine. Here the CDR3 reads CASSQRFEQFF. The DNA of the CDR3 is TGTGCCAGCAGCCAGAGATTTGAGCAGTTCTTC.